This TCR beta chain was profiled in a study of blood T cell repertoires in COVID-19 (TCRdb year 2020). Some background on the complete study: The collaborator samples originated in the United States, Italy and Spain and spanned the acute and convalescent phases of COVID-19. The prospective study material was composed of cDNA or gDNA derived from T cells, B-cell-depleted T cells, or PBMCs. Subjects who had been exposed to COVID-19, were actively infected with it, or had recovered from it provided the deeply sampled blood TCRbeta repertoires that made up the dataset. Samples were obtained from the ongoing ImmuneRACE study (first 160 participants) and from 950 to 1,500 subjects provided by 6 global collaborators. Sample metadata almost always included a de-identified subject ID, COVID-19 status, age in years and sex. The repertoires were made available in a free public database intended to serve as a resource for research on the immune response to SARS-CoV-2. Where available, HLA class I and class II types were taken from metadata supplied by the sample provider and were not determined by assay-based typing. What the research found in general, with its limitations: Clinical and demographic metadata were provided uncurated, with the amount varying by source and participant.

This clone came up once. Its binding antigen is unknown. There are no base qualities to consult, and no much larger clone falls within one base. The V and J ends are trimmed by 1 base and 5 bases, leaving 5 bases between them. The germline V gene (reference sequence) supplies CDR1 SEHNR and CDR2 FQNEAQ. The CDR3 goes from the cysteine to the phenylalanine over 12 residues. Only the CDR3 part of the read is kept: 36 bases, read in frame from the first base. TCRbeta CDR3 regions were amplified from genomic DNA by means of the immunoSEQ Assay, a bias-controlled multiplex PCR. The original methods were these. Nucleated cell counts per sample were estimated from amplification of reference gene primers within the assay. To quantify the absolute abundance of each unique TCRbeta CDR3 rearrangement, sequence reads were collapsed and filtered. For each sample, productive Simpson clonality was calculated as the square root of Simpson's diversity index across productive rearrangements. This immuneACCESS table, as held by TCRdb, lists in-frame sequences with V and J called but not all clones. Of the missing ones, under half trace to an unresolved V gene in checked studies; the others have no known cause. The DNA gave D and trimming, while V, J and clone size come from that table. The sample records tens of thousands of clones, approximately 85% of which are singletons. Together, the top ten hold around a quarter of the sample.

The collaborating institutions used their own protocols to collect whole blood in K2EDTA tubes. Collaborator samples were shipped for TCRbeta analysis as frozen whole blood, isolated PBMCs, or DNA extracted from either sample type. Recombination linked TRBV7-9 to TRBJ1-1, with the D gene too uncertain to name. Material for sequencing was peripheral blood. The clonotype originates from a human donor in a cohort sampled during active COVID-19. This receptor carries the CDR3 CASSLDLTEAFF. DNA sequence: TGTGCCAGCAGCTTAGACTTAACTGAAGCTTTCTTT. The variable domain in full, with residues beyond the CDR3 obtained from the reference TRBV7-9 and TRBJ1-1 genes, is DTGVSQNPRHKITKRGQNVTFRCDPISEHNRLYWYRQTLGQGPEFLTYFQNEAQLEKSRLLSDRFSAERPKGSFSTLEIQRTEQGDSAMYLCASSLDLTEAFFGQGTRLTVV.